This T cell receptor beta chain is drawn from a study of blood T cell repertoires in COVID-19. Study-level information: Collection of acute and convalescent COVID-19 samples took place in the United States, Italy and Spain.

Clones were read by immunoSEQ multiplex PCR, and TCRdb kept only the in-frame ones, dropping some. The table has 220,000 or so clones, just under 85% seen once. Assignment of participants to cohorts was predicated upon participant-reported clinical history. The TCR originated in a woman aged 40 to 50 with acute COVID-19. Sequences were obtained from PBMCs or T cells enriched from blood (not recorded which).

In nucleotides, the CDR3 is TGTGCCAGCAGCCGCTCCCCAGCGGGAGAATCCGAGCAGTACTTC. It specifies CASSRSPAGESEQYF. This chain uses TRBV5-6 with TRBJ2-7; 8 nucleotides agree with TRBD2. The J segment lost 6 bases and the V segment lost 4 bases, leaving 12 bases of the junction unmatched. There are 15 residues in the CDR3. From germline, CDR1 is SGHDT and CDR2 YYEEEE.